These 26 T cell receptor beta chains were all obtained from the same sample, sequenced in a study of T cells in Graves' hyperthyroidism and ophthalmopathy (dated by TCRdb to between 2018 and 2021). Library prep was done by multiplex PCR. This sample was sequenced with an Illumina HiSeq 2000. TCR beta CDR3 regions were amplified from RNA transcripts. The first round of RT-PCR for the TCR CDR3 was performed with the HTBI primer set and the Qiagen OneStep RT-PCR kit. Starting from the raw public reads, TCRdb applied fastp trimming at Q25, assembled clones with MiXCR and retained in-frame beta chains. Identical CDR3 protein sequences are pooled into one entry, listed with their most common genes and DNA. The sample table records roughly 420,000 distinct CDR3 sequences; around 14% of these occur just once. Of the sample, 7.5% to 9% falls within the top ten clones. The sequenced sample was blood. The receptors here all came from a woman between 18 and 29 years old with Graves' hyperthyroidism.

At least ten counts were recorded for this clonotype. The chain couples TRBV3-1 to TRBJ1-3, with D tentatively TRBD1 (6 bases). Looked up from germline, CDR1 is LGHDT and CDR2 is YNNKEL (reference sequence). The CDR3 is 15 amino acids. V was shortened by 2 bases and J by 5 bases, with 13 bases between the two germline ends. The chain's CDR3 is CASSQFNRDRNTIYF. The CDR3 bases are TGTGCCAGCAGCCAATTTAACAGGGATAGAAACACCATATATTTT.

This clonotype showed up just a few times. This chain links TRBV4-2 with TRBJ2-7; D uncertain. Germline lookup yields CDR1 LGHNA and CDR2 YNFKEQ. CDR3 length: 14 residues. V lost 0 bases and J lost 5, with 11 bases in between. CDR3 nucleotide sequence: TGTGCCAGCAGCCAAGAGGCTAGATCAGACGAGCAGTACTTC. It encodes CASSQEARSDEQYF.

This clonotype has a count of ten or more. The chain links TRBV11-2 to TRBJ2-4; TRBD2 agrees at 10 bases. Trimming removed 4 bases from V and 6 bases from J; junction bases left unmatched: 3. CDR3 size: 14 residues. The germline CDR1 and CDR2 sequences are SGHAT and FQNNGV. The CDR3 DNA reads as TGTGCCAGCAGCTCTCCTAGCGGGGGAAACATTCAGTACTTC. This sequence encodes CASSSPSGGNIQYF.

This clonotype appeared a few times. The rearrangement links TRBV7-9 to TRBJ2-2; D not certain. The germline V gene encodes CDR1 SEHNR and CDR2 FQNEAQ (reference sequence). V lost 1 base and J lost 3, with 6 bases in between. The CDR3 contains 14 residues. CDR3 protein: CASSLVTHTGELFF. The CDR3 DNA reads TGTGCCAGCAGCTTAGTCACCCACACCGGGGAGCTGTTTTTT. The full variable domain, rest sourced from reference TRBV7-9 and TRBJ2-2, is DTGVSQNPRHKITKRGQNVTFRCDPISEHNRLYWYRQTLGQGPEFLTYFQNEAQLEKSRLLSDRFSAERPKGSFSTLEIQRTEQGDSAMYLCASSLVTHTGELFFGEGSRLTVL.

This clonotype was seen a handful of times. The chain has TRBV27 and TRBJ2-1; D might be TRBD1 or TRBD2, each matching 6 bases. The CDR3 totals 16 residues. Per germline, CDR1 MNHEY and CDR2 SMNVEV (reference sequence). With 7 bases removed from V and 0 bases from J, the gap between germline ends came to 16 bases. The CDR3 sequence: CASKFEGGTSYNEQFF. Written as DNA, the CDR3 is TGTGCCAGCAAATTCGAAGGGGGGACCTCCTACAATGAGCAGTTCTTC.

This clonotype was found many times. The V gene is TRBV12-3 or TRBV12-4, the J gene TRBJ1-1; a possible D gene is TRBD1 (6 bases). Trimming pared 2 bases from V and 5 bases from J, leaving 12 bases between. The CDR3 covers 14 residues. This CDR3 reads CASSLSPGETEAFF. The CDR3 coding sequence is TGTGCCAGCAGTTTATCCCCAGGGGAGACTGAAGCTTTCTTT.

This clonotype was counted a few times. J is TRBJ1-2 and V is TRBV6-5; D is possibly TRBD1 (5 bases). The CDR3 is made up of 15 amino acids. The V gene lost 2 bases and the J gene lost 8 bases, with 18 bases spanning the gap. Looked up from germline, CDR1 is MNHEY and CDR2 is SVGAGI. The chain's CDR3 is CASSYRRESEGGYTF. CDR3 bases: TGTGCCAGCAGTTACCGCCGTGAATCTGAGGGGGGCTACACCTTC.

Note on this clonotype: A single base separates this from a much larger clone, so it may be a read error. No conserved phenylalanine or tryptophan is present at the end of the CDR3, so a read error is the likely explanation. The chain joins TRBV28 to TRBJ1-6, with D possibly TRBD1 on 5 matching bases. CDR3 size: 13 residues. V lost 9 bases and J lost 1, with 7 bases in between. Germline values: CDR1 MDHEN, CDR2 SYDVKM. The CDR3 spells CASKGSYNSPLHY. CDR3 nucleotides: TGTGCCAGTAAGGGGTCCTATAATTCACCCCTCCACTAT.

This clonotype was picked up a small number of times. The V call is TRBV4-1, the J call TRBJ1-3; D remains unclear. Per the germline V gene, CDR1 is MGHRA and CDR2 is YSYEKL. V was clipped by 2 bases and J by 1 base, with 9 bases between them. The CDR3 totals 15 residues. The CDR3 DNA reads TGCGCCAGCAGCCAACCCTACTCATCTGGAAACACCATATATTTT. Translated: CASSQPYSSGNTIYF.

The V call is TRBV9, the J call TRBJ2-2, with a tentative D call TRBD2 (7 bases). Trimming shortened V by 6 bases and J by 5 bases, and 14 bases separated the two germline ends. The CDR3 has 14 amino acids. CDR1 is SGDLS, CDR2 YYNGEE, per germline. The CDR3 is CASTLGGGTGELFF. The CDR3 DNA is TGTGCCAGCACCCTGGGAGGGGGAACCGGGGAGCTGTTTTTT.

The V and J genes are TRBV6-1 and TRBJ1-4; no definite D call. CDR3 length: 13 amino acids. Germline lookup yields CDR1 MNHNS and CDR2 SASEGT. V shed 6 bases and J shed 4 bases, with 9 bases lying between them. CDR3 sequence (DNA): TGTGCCAGCAGACGACGGATTAATGAAAAACTGTTTTTT. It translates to CASRRRINEKLFF.

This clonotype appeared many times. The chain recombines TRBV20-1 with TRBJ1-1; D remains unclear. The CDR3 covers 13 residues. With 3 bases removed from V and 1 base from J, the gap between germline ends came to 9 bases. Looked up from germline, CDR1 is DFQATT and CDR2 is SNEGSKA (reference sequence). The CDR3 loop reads CSASYMSNTEAFF. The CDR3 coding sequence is TGCAGTGCTAGCTACATGTCGAACACTGAAGCTTTCTTT.

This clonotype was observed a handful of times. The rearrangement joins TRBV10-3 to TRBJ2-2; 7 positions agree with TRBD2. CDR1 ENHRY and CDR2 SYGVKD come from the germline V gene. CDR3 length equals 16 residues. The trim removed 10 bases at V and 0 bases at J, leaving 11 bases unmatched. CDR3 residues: CATIQSGAANTGELFF. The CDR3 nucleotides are TGTGCCACCATCCAAAGCGGGGCGGCGAACACCGGGGAGCTGTTTTTT.

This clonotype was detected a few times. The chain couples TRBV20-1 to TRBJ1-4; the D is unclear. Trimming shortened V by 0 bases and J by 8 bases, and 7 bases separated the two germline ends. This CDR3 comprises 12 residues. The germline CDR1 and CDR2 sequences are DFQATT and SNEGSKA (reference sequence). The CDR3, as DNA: TGCAGTGCTAGAGATATGAGGGAAAAACTGTTTTTT. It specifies CSARDMREKLFF.

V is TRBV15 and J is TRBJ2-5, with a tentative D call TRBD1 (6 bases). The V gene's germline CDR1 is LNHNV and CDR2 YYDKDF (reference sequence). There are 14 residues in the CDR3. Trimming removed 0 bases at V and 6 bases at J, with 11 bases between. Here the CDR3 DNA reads TGTGCCACCAGCAGAGATTCACAGGGCAAGACCCAGTACTTC. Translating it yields CATSRDSQGKTQYF.

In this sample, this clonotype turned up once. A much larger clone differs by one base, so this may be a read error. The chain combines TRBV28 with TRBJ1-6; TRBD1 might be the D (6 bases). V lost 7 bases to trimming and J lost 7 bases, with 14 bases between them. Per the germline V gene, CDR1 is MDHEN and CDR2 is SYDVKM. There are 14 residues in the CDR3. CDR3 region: CASNLGGDNSPLHF. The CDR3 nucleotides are TGTGCCAGCAATTTGGGGGGCGACAATTCACCCCTCCACTTT.

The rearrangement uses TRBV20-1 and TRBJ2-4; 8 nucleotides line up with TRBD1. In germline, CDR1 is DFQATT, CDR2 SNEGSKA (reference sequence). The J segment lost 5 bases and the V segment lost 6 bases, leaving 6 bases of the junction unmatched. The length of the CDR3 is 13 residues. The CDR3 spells CSAPTGVQNIQYF. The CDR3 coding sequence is TGCAGTGCGCCGACAGGGGTTCAAAACATTCAGTACTTC.

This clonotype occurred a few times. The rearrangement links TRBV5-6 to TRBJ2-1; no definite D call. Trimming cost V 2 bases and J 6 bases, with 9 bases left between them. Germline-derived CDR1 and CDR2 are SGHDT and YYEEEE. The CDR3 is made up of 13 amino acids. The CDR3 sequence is CASSFLIGNEQFF. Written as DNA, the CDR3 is TGTGCCAGCAGCTTTCTCATAGGCAATGAGCAGTTCTTC. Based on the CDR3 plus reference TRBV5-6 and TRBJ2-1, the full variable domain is DAGVTQSPTHLIKTRGQQVTLRCSPKSGHDTVSWYQQALGQGPQFIFQYYEEEERQRGNFPDRFSGHQFPNYSSELNVNALLLGDSALYLCASSFLIGNEQFFGPGTRLTVL.

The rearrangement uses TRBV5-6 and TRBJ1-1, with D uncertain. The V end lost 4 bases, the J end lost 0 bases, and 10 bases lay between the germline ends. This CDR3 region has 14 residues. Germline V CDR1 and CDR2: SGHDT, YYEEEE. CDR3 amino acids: CASSGLLVNTEAFF. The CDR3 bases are TGTGCCAGCAGCGGCCTTCTCGTGAACACTGAAGCTTTCTTT.

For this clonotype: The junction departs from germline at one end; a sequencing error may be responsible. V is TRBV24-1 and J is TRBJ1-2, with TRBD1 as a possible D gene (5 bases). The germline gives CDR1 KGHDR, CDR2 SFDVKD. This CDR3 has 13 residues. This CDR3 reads CAASEPGRSGYTF. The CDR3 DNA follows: TGTGCCGCCAGCGAACCAGGGAGAAGTGGCTACACCTTC.

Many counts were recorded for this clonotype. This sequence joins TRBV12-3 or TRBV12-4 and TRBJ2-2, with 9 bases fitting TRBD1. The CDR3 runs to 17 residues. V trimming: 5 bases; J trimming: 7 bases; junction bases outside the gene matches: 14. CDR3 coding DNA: TGTGCCAGCAGTCACCTCCTGGGACAGGGTGGCCACGGGGAGCTGTTTTTT. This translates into CASSHLLGQGGHGELFF.

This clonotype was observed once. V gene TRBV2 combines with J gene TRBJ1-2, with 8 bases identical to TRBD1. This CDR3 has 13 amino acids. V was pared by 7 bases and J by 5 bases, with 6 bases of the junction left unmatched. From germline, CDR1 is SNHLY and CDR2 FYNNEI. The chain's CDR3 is CASTWTGWYGYTF. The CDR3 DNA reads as TGTGCCAGCACTTGGACAGGGTGGTATGGCTACACCTTC. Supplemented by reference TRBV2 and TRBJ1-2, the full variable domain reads EPEVTQTPSHQVTQMGQEVILRCVPISNHLYFYWYRQILGQKVEFLVSFYNNEISEKSEIFDDQFSVERPDGSNFTLKIRSTKLEDSAMYFCASTWTGWYGYTFGSGTRLTVV.

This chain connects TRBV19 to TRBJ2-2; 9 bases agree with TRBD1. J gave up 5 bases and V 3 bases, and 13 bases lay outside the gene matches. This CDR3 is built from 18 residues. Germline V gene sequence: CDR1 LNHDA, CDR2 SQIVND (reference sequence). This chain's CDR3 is CASSISWGQGYGTGELFF. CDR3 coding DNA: TGTGCCAGTAGTATTTCTTGGGGACAGGGATATGGGACCGGGGAGCTGTTTTTT.

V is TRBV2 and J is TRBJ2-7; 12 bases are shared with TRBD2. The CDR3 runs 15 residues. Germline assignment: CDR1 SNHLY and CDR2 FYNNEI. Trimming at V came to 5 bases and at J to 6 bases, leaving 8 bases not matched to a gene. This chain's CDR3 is CASSRLAGVVGEQYF. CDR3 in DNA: TGTGCCAGCAGTAGACTAGCGGGGGTTGTTGGCGAGCAGTACTTC.

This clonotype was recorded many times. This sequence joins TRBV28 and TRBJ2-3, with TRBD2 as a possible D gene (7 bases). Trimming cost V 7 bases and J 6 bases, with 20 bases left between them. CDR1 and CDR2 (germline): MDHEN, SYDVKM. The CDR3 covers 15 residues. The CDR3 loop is CASTPGGEPGDTQYF. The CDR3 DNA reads TGTGCCAGCACCCCGGGGGGCGAACCTGGGGATACGCAGTATTTT.

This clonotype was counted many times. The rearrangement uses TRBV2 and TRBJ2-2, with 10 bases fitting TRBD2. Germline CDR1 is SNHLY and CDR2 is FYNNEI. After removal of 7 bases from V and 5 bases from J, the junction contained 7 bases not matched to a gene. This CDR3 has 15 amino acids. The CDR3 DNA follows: TGTGCCAGCACCTCTAGCGGGAGCGGTACCGGGGAGCTGTTTTTT. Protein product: CASTSSGSGTGELFF.